This entry lists 17 T cell receptor beta chains sequenced from one sample in a study of T cell repertoires in cytomegalovirus infection. TCRdb reanalysed the reads using MiXCR and keeps one entry per CDR3 protein. The top ten clones hold around 11% of a sample with roughly 310,000 distinct CDR3 sequences, about a sixth of them seen once. Sequenced material: PBMCs. The receptors derive from a human donor in good health (CMV status not recorded). Some clones in this sample may be carry-over from other donors' samples.

This clonotype was seen ten or more times. The J gene is TRBJ2-7, the V gene TRBV7-2; weak D call: TRBD1 (6 bases). The CDR3 extends over 12 amino acids. V lost 5 bases, J lost 2 bases, and 7 bases lay in between. Per germline, CDR1 SGHTA and CDR2 FQGNSA. CDR3 in DNA: TGTGCCAGCAGCCAGGGGCCCTACGAGCAGTACTTC. Translation gives CASSQGPYEQYF.

Turning to this clonotype: At one end the junction does not follow the germline gene, possibly because of a read error. J is TRBJ1-3 and V is TRBV12-3 or TRBV12-4, with 12 bases matching TRBD1. CDR3 length: 19 residues. The CDR3 DNA follows: TGTGCCAGCAGCCGTGCCGGGACAGGGGGCATTGAATCTGAAAACACCATATATTTT. This encodes CASSRAGTGGIESENTIYF.

This clonotype was observed many times. The chain links TRBV7-6 to TRBJ2-1; D tentatively reads TRBD1 or TRBD2 (6 bases each). Trimming left V 5 bases short and J 8 bases short, with 10 bases between. CDR1 is SGHVS, CDR2 FNYEAQ, per germline. This CDR3 contains 12 residues. In nucleotides, the CDR3 is TGTGCCAGCAGCCTAGGGGGGCATGAGCAGTTCTTC. This encodes CASSLGGHEQFF.

This clonotype came up many times. The chain uses TRBV6-1 and TRBJ2-5; D is undetermined. Per the germline V gene, CDR1 is MNHNS and CDR2 is SASEGT. Trimming pared 5 bases from V and 5 bases from J, leaving 12 bases between. This CDR3 contains 13 residues. DNA for the CDR3: TGTGCCAGCAGTTATGGGAACGGGGAGACCCAGTACTTC. This sequence encodes CASSYGNGETQYF.

The chain employs TRBV7-9 and TRBJ2-5, with 8 positions matching TRBD2. CDR1 is SEHNR, CDR2 FQNEAQ, per germline (reference sequence). CDR3 length: 14 residues. Trimming at V came to 7 bases and at J to 3 bases, leaving 7 bases not matched to a gene. The CDR3 nucleotides are TGTGCCAGCACCCCCGGGGGGGGTGAAGAGACCCAGTACTTC. Its protein is CASTPGGGEETQYF.

This clonotype has at least ten counts. The gene calls are TRBV7-9 and TRBJ2-2; D is possibly TRBD2 (7 bases). The V gene's germline CDR1 is SEHNR and CDR2 FQNEAQ (reference sequence). Trimming took off 4 bases at V and 4 bases at J, with 13 bases between the two ends. This CDR3 has 15 residues. In DNA form, the CDR3 reads TGTGCCAGCAGCTCCGCGGGGGCGGGCACCGGGGAGCTGTTTTTT. This sequence encodes CASSSAGAGTGELFF.

The rearrangement uses TRBV5-4 and TRBJ1-1, with D unresolved. Per the germline V gene, CDR1 is SGHNT and CDR2 is YYREEE (reference sequence). V lost 0 bases to trimming and J lost 4 bases, with 13 bases between them. The length of the CDR3 is 15 residues. CDR3 nucleotide sequence: TGTGCCAGCAGCTTGGAGCTGGGCGGTAGCACTGAAGCTTTCTTT. It is translated as CASSLELGGSTEAFF.

The chain uses TRBV27 and TRBJ2-7; 7 bases are shared with TRBD1. The CDR3 runs to 13 residues. Per germline, CDR1 MNHEY and CDR2 SMNVEV (reference sequence). J was trimmed by 7 bases and V by 5 bases; bases with no gene match: 8. The CDR3 reads CASSPATGREQYF. The CDR3 DNA follows: TGTGCCAGCAGTCCCGCGACAGGGCGTGAGCAGTACTTC.

The genes are TRBV6-2 or TRBV6-3 and TRBJ1-1; TRBD1 agrees at 8 bases. There are 14 residues in the CDR3. Germline-derived CDR1 and CDR2 are MNHEY and SVGEGT. The V segment lost 7 bases and the J segment 1 base; nucleotides outside the gene matches: 5. The CDR3 DNA reads TGTGCCAGCACTCCAGGGGGCCGGAACACTGAAGCTTTCTTT. Translating gives CASTPGGRNTEAFF.

This clonotype was recorded at least ten times. V and J are TRBV7-2 and TRBJ2-3; perhaps TRBD2 as D (5 bases). The V end was cut by 2 bases, the J end by 3 bases, with 12 bases between. The germline CDR1 and CDR2 sequences are SGHTA and FQGNSA. This CDR3 contains 15 residues. The CDR3 loop is CASSLTAVGTDTQYF. The CDR3 bases are TGTGCCAGCAGCTTAACAGCGGTCGGTACAGATACGCAGTATTTT.

The chain has TRBV5-1 and TRBJ2-1; no clear D. CDR3 length: 14 residues. V was trimmed by 4 bases and J by 2 bases, leaving 10 bases between them. Germline V lookup: CDR1 SGHRS, CDR2 YFSETQ. CDR3 amino acids: CASSLASAYNEQFF. CDR3 bases: TGCGCCAGCAGCCTCGCGTCCGCCTACAATGAGCAGTTCTTC.

In its sample, this clonotype was seen a few times. V usage is TRBV12-3 or TRBV12-4 and J usage is TRBJ1-1; perhaps TRBD1 as D (6 bases). This CDR3 has 13 residues. Trimming cost V 5 bases and J 11 bases, with 18 bases left between them. CDR3 protein: CASSVGTTGSAFF. CDR3 in DNA: TGTGCCAGCAGTGTAGGAACCACAGGGTCGGCTTTCTTT.

A few counts support this clonotype. The rearrangement links TRBV5-8 to TRBJ2-5; D not resolved. This CDR3 comprises 13 residues. Germline-derived CDR1 and CDR2 are SGHTS and YDEGEE. V lost 0 bases and J 5 bases, leaving 8 bases between the germline ends. Here the CDR3 reads CASSLAPAETQYF. The CDR3 coding sequence is TGTGCCAGCAGCTTGGCCCCAGCGGAGACCCAGTACTTC.

This chain links TRBV20-1 with TRBJ2-7, with TRBD2 matching 10 bases. The CDR3 sequence is 14 residues long. V shed 4 bases and J 3 bases; nucleotides not matched to a gene: 6. The germline gives CDR1 DFQATT, CDR2 SNEGSKA (reference sequence). CDR3 sequence reads: CSATLAGGNYEQYF. As DNA, the CDR3 is TGCAGTGCTACCTTAGCGGGGGGAAACTACGAGCAGTACTTC.

This clonotype was recorded at least ten times. V is TRBV6-2 or TRBV6-3 and J is TRBJ1-5; D not certain. Deletions cut 0 bases from V and 3 bases from J, with 6 bases between. Germline V gene lookup returns CDR1 MNHEY and CDR2 SVGEGT. This CDR3 is 14 amino acids long. The CDR3 DNA reads as TGTGCCAGCAGTTACTCGACTGACAATCAGCCCCAGCATTTT. Encoded protein: CASSYSTDNQPQHF.

This sequence joins TRBV2 and TRBJ1-2; the match to TRBD1 covers 9 bases. J lost 7 bases, V lost 2 bases, and 8 bases had no gene match. CDR1 and CDR2 (germline): SNHLY, FYNNEI. This CDR3 spans 15 amino acids. Written as DNA, the CDR3 is TGTGCCAGCAGTGAAATGGGACAGGGTTTGAGTGGCTACACCTTC. Translated: CASSEMGQGLSGYTF.

This clonotype has more than one count but fewer than ten. The chain carries TRBV6-1 and TRBJ1-1; D is uncertain. Germline lookup yields CDR1 MNHNS and CDR2 SASEGT. The CDR3 is 14 amino acids. Deletions cut 10 bases from V and 1 base from J, with 16 bases between. CDR3 amino acids: CAIAAGLSNTEAFF. DNA for the CDR3: TGTGCCATCGCAGCGGGTCTATCGAACACTGAAGCTTTCTTT.